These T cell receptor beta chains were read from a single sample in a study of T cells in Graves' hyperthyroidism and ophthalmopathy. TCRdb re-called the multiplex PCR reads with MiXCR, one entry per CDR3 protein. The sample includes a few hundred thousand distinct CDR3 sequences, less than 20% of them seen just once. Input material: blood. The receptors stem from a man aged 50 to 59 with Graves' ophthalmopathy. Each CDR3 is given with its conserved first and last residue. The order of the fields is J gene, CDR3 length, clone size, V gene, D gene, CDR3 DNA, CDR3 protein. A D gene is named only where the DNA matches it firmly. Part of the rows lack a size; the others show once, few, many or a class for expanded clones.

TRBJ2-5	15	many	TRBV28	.	TGTGCCAGCAGTTTAGCCCATTGGGGTAGAGAGACCCAGTACTTC	CASSLAHWGRETQYF
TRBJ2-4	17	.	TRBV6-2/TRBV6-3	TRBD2	TGTGCCAGCAGTCCCAGGACTAGCGGTAGAATATTGAACATTCAGTACTTC	CASSPRTSGRILNIQYF
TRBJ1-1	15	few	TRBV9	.	TGTGCCAGCAGCGCCTCAGGGACTGGGAACACTGAAGCTTTCTTT	CASSASGTGNTEAFF
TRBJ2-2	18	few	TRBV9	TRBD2	TGTGCCAGCAGCCCTTCATGGGCGGGAGGGAGTAACACCGGGGAGCTGTTTTTT	CASSPSWAGGSNTGELFF
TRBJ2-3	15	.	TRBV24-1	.	TGTGCCACCAGGCCCACCGACTCCAACACAGATACGCAGTATTTT	CATRPTDSNTDTQYF
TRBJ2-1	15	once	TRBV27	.	TGTGCCAGCAGTTTTGGCGGAGTGAGCTACAATGAGCAGTTCTTC	CASSFGGVSYNEQFF
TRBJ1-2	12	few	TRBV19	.	TGTGCCAGTAGGATCGCTAACTATGGCTACACCTTC	CASRIANYGYTF
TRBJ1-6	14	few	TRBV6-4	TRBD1	TGTGCCAGCAGTGCCGGGACAGAGAATTCACCCCTCCACTTT	CASSAGTENSPLHF
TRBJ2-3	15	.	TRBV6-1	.	TGTGCCAGCAGTGACCTTGCAGGGGCCACAGATACGCAGTATTTT	CASSDLAGATDTQYF
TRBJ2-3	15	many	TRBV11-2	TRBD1	TGTGCCAGCAGCTTAGGAGGGCAGGGGGCAGATACGCAGTATTTT	CASSLGGQGADTQYF
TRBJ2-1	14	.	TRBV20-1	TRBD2	TGCAGTGCCCTAATACCTAGCGGGAGAGGTGAGCAGTTCTTC	CSALIPSGRGEQFF
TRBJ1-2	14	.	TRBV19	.	TGTGCCAGTAGTATTCCGGCCTGGGACTATGGCTACACCTTC	CASSIPAWDYGYTF
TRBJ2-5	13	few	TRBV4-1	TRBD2	TGCGCCAGCAGCCGTGGACTAGAAGAGACCCAGTACTTC	CASSRGLEETQYF
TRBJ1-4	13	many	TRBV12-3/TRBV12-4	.	TGTGCCAGCAGTTTAACAGGAAGTGAAAAACTGTTTTTT	CASSLTGSEKLFF
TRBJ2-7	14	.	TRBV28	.	TGTGCCAGCAGTTTATTTCGCGGGGGCAACGAGCAGTACTTC	CASSLFRGGNEQYF
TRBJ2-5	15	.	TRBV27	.	TGTGCCAGCAGTTTTTGGGGGGCCCAACAAGAGACCCAGTACTTC	CASSFWGAQQETQYF
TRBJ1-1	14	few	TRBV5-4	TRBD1	TGTGCCAGCAGCATCCAGGGGGTTGACACTGAAGCTTTCTTT	CASSIQGVDTEAFF
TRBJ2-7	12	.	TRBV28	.	TGTGCCAGCTTTTCTCAGATCTACGAGCAGTACTTC	CASFSQIYEQYF
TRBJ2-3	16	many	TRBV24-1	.	TGTGCCACCAGTGATGGCCTGGTAGAGTTAGGAGATACGCAGTATTTT	CATSDGLVELGDTQYF
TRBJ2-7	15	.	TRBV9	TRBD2	TGTGCCAGCAGCCTTAGACCGGGACTAGCGGACGAGCAGTACTTC	CASSLRPGLADEQYF
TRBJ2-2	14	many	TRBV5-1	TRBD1	TGCGCCAGCCAGAAGGGGGCGCAGACCGGGGAGCTGTTTTTT	CASQKGAQTGELFF
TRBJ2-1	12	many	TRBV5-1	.	TGCGCCAGCAGCTTGAACGGGTTTGAGCAGTTCTTC	CASSLNGFEQFF
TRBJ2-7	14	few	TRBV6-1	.	TGTGCCAGCAGGGAGTGGGACACCGCCTACGAGCAGTACTTC	CASREWDTAYEQYF
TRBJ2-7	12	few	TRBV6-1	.	TGTGCCACTGGTGGGACCCGCTACGAGCAGTACTTC	CATGGTRYEQYF
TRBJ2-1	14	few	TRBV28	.	TGTGCCAGCAGTTCATCTGGGACGGGGGAGGTCGAGTTCTTC	CASSSSGTGEVEFF
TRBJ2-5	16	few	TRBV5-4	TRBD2	TGTGCCAGCAGCTTGGCCGGGAGGGGTGGGCCCGAGACCCAGTACTTC	CASSLAGRGGPETQYF
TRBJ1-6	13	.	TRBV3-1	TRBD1	TGTGCCAGCAGGACAGGGGAAAATTCACCCCTCCACTTT	CASRTGENSPLHF
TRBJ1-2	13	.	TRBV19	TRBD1	TGTGCCAGTAGTATGGACAGGAACTATGGCTACACCTTC	CASSMDRNYGYTF
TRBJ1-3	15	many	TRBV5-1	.	TGCGCCAGCAGCTTGGAAGGGAACTCTGGAAACACCATATATTTT	CASSLEGNSGNTIYF
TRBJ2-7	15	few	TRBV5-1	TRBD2	TGCGCCAGCAGCCAGAGCGGGAGACTGTCCTACGAGCAGTACTTC	CASSQSGRLSYEQYF
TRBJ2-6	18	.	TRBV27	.	TGTGCCAGCAGTTTATACGGGACTTTCAGCTCTGGGGCCAACGTCCTGACTTTC	CASSLYGTFSSGANVLTF
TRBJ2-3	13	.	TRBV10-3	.	TGTGCCATCAGTGAGGATGGGACAGATACGCAGTATTTT	CAISEDGTDTQYF
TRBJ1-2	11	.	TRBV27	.	TGTGCCAGGCCCCTGGGGATTGGCTACACCTTC	CARPLGIGYTF
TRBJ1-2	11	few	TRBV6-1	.	TGTGCCAGCACTGGGGGCTATGGCTACACCTTC	CASTGGYGYTF
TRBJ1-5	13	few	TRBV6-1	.	TGTGCCAGCAGTGAAGAGGGGGGTGGAACCCAGCATTTT	CASSEEGGGTQHF
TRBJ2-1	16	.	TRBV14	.	TGTGCCAGCAGGGCAGGGCAGGGGAGCTCCTACAATGAGCAGTTCTTC	CASRAGQGSSYNEQFF